This is a list of T cell receptor beta chains from one sample in a study of control samples from healthy donors and cancer patients. Sequencing was performed with immunoSEQ multiplex PCR; in TCRdb, only in-frame clones are kept and a portion is missing. In total, the table holds 150,000 to 200,000 clones. The source material was blood. Every receptor here comes from a woman aged 30 to 39 in good health. Each CDR3 is given with its conserved first and last residue. The order of the fields is D gene, V gene, CDR3 protein. D genes are given only for firm matches.

- TRBV4-3 CASSPQGSPLHF
- TRBV15 CATSRAITDNEKLFF
- TRBV6-6 CASSAAGAHYGYTF
- TRBV6-1 CASSAQPGQSSGGYTF
TRBD1 TRBV19 CASSITGGRNSPLHF
- TRBV28 CASSWGFGGVKRMNTEAFF
TRBD1 TRBV7-2 CASSLGGQDNSPLHF
- TRBV20-1 CSARSTEAFF
TRBD1 TRBV18 CASSYQGALNTEAFF
TRBD1 TRBV6-6 CASSYAGTGSYGYTF
TRBD1 TRBV19 CASSAFPTGGNQPQHF
- TRBV29-1 CSVVSTEAFF
- TRBV5-1 CASSFARQDNEQFF
- TRBV28 CASSTQRNIRGDQPQHF
- TRBV27 CASKEAPSYNEQFF
TRBD1 TRBV13 CASSLKDRYQETQYF
- TRBV5-1 CASSLVGAAEAFF
TRBD1 TRBV7-3 CASSPGTGGNSGYTF
- TRBV12-3/TRBV12-4 CASNRMVGNTIYF
- TRBV7-9 CASSPGMGHGELFF
- TRBV7-9 CASSPMGGSGEKLFF
- TRBV28 CASSFQLRTPSYEQYF
TRBD2 TRBV9 CASSTRPSGSYEQYF
TRBD2 TRBV6-5 CASSYGTSGRYEQYF
- TRBV9 CASSPRPLGGTEAFF
- TRBV28 CASSFLTERGAEAFF
- TRBV6-5 CASSPDRLWEQYF
- TRBV19 CASSIDGVDEQFF
- TRBV27 CASSWDITGELFF
- TRBV28 CASRETDYSNQPQHF
- TRBV7-2 CASSLGRSESYTF
- TRBV19 CASSIVRGGSYEQYF
- TRBV24-1 CATSDYGREAGANVLTF
- TRBV7-3 CASRDGNSPLHF
- TRBV19 CASSISEVTEAFF
- TRBV6-4 CASSADGGFPDTQYF
- TRBV5-1 CASSRREVNTEAFF
- TRBV28 CASIKGGSYTF
TRBD1 TRBV25-1 CASSEYGPGGHTIYF
- TRBV12-3/TRBV12-4 CASTPDNEQFF
- TRBV5-1 CASSPGVTEKLFF